This entry lists 11 T cell receptor beta chains sequenced from one sample in a study of OX40 agonist ivuxolimab in advanced cancers. Libraries came from the immunoSEQ multiplex PCR assay. Sourced from immuneACCESS, this table was stored by TCRdb with only in-frame sequences that have V and J called. A share of the clones is absent; for the studies checked, an unresolved V gene accounts for under half, and the remainder has no known explanation. The sample table lists over 25,000 clones, roughly 90% of them with a count of one. Jointly, the top ten make up under 30% of the sample. Specimen: CD4+ or CD8+ T cells sorted from blood, collected in a trial of the OX40 agonist ivuxolimab. Source of these receptors: an adult with an advanced solid tumor such as melanoma, head and neck, liver or kidney cancer.

This chain connects TRBV2 to TRBJ1-1, with a weak D call TRBD1 (6 bases). Germline CDR1 SNHLY, CDR2 FYNNEI. CDR3 length: 16 amino acids. Trimming removed 8 bases from V and 3 bases from J, with 22 bases in between. Here the CDR3 DNA reads TGTGCCAGCCCTGGGCGGGGCAGGGGAGGATACACTGAAGCTTTCTTT. It encodes CASPGRGRGGYTEAFF.

V and J are TRBV28 and TRBJ2-7, with D possibly TRBD1 on 6 matching bases. The V end lost 2 bases, the J end lost 6 bases, and 11 bases lay between the germline ends. CDR3 length equals 13 residues. Per the germline V gene, CDR1 is MDHEN and CDR2 is SYDVKM. The chain's CDR3 is CASSLPQGFEQYF. The CDR3, as DNA: TGTGCCAGCAGTTTACCCCAGGGGTTCGAGCAGTACTTC.

The chain recombines TRBV27 with TRBJ2-7; TRBD1 aligns across 8 bases. V was clipped by 3 bases and J by 4 bases; unmatched bases: 5. Germline CDR1 MNHEY, CDR2 SMNVEV (reference sequence). The CDR3 runs to 14 residues. CDR3 DNA sequence: TGTGCCAGCAGTTTGAAGGACAGGGCATACGAGCAGTACTTC. This sequence encodes CASSLKDRAYEQYF.

The gene calls are TRBV4-2 and TRBJ1-3; D is unresolved. CDR1 is LGHNA, CDR2 YNFKEQ, per germline. The V and J ends lost 1 base and 16 bases respectively, with 17 bases between them. The CDR3 covers 13 residues. Here the CDR3 DNA reads TGTGCCAGCAGCCAAGTCGGAGGATCCTCCCCGTATTTT. Translating it yields CASSQVGGSSPYF.

This clone was seen once. The rearrangement joins TRBV21-1 to TRBJ2-2; the table calls TRBD2, which could not be checked here. TRBV21-1 is a listed pseudogene. This CDR3 has 17 amino acids. The CDR3 DNA is TGTGCCAGCAGCAAAAAGACGACTAGCGGGAGGCCCGGGGAGCTGTTTTTT. This gives the protein CASSKKTTSGRPGELFF.

This clone was counted between two and nine times. V gene TRBV27 combines with J gene TRBJ2-3, with TRBD2 matching 10 bases. The junction had 8 bases not matched to a gene; V was cut back by 7 bases and J by 4 bases. Germline V gene lookup returns CDR1 MNHEY and CDR2 SMNVEV (reference sequence). This CDR3 is built from 15 residues. CDR3 nucleotides: TGTGCCAGCAATCTACTAGCGGGGTTGGCAGATACGCAGTATTTT. Translated: CASNLLAGLADTQYF.

The chain is built from TRBV15 and TRBJ2-1; 8 nucleotides align to TRBD2. Trimming took 1 base from V and 2 from J; bases not matched to a gene: 13. Germline CDR1 LNHNV, CDR2 YYDKDF (reference sequence). There are 19 residues in the CDR3. The CDR3 sequence: CATSRGPLGTRFPYNEQFF. The CDR3 coding sequence is TGTGCCACCAGCAGAGGACCCCTCGGGACTAGATTCCCCTACAATGAGCAGTTCTTC. The whole variable domain, remainder taken from reference TRBV15 and TRBJ2-1, is DAMVIQNPRYQVTQFGKPVTLSCSQTLNHNVMYWYQQKSSQAPKLLFHYYDKDFNNEADTPDNFQSRRPNTSFCFLDIRSPGLGDTAMYLCATSRGPLGTRFPYNEQFFGPGTRLTVL.

In regard to this clone: Different DNA sequences within this sample yield the same CDR3. The V call is TRBV7-9, the J call TRBJ2-3; 10 bases fit TRBD1. The germline CDR1 and CDR2 sequences are SEHNR and FQNEAQ (reference sequence). The CDR3 contains 16 residues. With 5 bases clipped from V and 9 bases from J, the junction kept 14 bases outside the gene matches. In nucleotides, the CDR3 is TGTGCCAGCAGCAACCGACAGGGGGCGTGGGGAGACACGCAGTATTTT. Amino acid sequence: CASSNRQGAWGDTQYF.

The V and J genes are TRBV6-1 and TRBJ2-3, with D uncertain. V lost 1 base and J lost 2, with 4 bases in between. The CDR3 is made up of 13 amino acids. The germline gives CDR1 MNHNS, CDR2 SASEGT. The chain's CDR3 is CASSEVVTDTQYF. Here the CDR3 DNA reads TGTGCCAGCAGTGAAGTGGTCACAGATACGCAGTATTTT.

This clone was detected only a few times. The genes are TRBV15 and TRBJ1-2; unclear D gene. The CDR3 has 13 amino acids. Per the germline V gene, CDR1 is LNHNV and CDR2 is YYDKDF (reference sequence). Trimming pared 3 bases from V and 2 bases from J, leaving 7 bases between. In nucleotides, the CDR3 is TGTGCCACCAGCAGCACCGACAACTATGGCTACACCTTC. Amino acids: CATSSTDNYGYTF.

J is TRBJ2-7 and V is TRBV6-4, with D possibly TRBD2 on 7 matching bases. This CDR3 region has 13 residues. Trimming shortened V by 3 bases and J by 4 bases, and 10 bases separated the two germline ends. Germline assignment: CDR1 MRHNA and CDR2 SNTAGT. CDR3 DNA sequence: TGTGCCAGCAGTGAAGGGGGGGCGTACGAGCAGTACTTC. Translated: CASSEGGAYEQYF.